Listed below are T cell receptor beta chains from one sample, sequenced in a study of blood T cell repertoires in COVID-19. Measured with immunoSEQ multiplex PCR; TCRdb has only the in-frame clones, and not every one. The sample shows 200,000 to 250,000 clones, 82% of them seen only once. The sample comprised PBMCs or T cells enriched from blood (not recorded which). These TCRs come from a woman in her fifties or sixties who had recovered from COVID-19. CDR3s include the opening cysteine and the closing phenylalanine or tryptophan. The D gene is left open where the match is weak. Only some rows state a clone size, as once, few, many or a class for expanded clones.

J	D	length	V	size	CDR3	DNA
TRBJ1-1	TRBD1	17	TRBV19	.	CASSMDRRQGGNTEAFF	TGTGCCAGTAGTATGGATCGACGGCAGGGGGGAAACACTGAAGCTTTCTTT
TRBJ2-7	TRBD2	15	TRBV6-2/TRBV6-3	.	CASSYRLAGGEEQYF	TGTGCCAGCAGTTACCGCCTAGCGGGGGGGGAAGAGCAGTACTTC
TRBJ1-6	.	14	TRBV7-6	few	CASSPGQLNSPLHF	TGTGCCAGCAGCCCCGGACAGCTTAATTCACCCCTCCACTTT
TRBJ2-3	TRBD1	15	TRBV27	.	CASSPDRGRTDTQYF	TGTGCCAGCAGTCCAGACAGGGGGCGCACAGATACGCAGTATTTT
TRBJ1-1	TRBD1	12	TRBV6-2/TRBV6-3	.	CASSRTGSEAFF	TGTGCCAGCAGTAGGACAGGGTCTGAAGCTTTCTTT
TRBJ2-2	TRBD2	16	TRBV11-2	once	CASSLVAGVNTGELFF	TGTGCCAGCAGCTTAGTGGCGGGAGTGAACACCGGGGAGCTGTTTTTT
TRBJ1-1	.	14	TRBV14	.	CASSQDRSTVEAFF	TGTGCCAGCAGCCAAGACAGGTCAACAGTTGAAGCTTTCTTT
TRBJ1-6	.	21	TRBV12-5	.	CASGLVRGNPRMFGMGYGLHF	TGTGCTAGTGGTTTGGTACGGGGTAACCCCCGGATGTTTGGTATGGGGTACGGCCTCCACTTT
TRBJ1-4	.	15	TRBV6-5	.	CASSLMGLKGEKLFF	TGTGCCAGCAGTCTTATGGGACTAAAAGGTGAAAAACTGTTTTTT
TRBJ1-2	.	16	TRBV5-4	.	CASSLMGQGTNYGYTF	TGTGCCAGCAGCTTGATGGGGCAGGGGACAAACTATGGCTACACCTTC
TRBJ2-5	TRBD2	16	TRBV4-2	few	CASSQGSGGLQETQYF	TGTGCCAGCAGCCAAGGGAGCGGGGGATTGCAAGAGACCCAGTACTTC
TRBJ1-5	.	15	TRBV4-1	.	CASSHSPGTNQPQHF	TGCGCCAGCAGCCATAGCCCAGGGACAAATCAGCCCCAGCATTTT
TRBJ2-3	.	16	TRBV11-2	.	CASSLVGGSWADTQYF	TGTGCCAGCAGCTTAGTTGGAGGCAGCTGGGCAGATACGCAGTATTTT
TRBJ2-1	.	11	TRBV28	once	CASNEYNEQFF	TGTGCCAGCAACGAGTACAATGAGCAGTTCTTC
TRBJ1-2	TRBD1	14	TRBV6-5	once	CASKMGQGLDGYTF	TGTGCCAGCAAGATGGGACAGGGCTTGGATGGCTACACCTTC